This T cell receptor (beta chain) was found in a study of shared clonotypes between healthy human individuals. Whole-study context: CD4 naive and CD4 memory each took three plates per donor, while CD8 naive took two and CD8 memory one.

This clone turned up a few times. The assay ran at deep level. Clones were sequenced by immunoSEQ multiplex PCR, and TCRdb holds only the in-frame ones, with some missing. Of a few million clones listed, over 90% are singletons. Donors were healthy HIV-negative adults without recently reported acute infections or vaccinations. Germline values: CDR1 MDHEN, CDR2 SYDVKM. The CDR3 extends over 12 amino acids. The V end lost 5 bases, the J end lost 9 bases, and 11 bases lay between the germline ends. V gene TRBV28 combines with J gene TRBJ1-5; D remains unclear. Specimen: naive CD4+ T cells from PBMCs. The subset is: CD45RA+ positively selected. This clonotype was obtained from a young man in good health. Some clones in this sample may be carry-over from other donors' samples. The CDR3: CASSPLGGPQHF. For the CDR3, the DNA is TGTGCCAGCAGTCCGCTAGGTGGGCCCCAGCATTTT. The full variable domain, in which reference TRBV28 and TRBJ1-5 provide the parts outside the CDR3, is DVKVTQSSRYLVKRTGEKVFLECVQDMDHENMFWYRQDPGLGLRLIYFSYDVKMKEKGDIPEGYSVSREKKERFSLILESASTNQTSMYLCASSPLGGPQHFGDGTRLSIL.